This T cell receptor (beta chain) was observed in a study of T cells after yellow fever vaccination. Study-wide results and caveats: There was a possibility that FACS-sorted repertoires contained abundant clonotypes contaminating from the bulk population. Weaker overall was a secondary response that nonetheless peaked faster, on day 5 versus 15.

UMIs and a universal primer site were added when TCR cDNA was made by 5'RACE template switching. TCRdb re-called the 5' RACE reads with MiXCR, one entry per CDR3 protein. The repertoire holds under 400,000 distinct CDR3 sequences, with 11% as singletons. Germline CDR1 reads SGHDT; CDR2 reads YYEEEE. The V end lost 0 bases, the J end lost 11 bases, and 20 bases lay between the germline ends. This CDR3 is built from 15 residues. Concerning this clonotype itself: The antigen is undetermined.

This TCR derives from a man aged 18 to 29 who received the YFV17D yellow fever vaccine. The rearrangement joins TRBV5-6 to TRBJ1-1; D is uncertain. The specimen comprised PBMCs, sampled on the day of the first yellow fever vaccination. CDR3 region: CASSLVRIGPGGAFF. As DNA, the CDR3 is TGTGCCAGCAGCTTGGTTCGGATCGGGCCCGGTGGGGCTTTCTTT.